The clone carrying this T cell receptor (beta chain) was observed a handful of times. Antigen specificity is unknown. Generated by immunoSEQ multiplex PCR, the TCRdb table keeps only in-frame clones and is missing some. The sample has over 9,500 clones; roughly 84% are singletons. The data derive from a study of graft-versus-host responses after intestinal transplantation. Study-wide points: Marrow from the recipient contained GvH clones, some of which had appeared first in ileum or blood.

Between the trimmed V and J ends, which lost 0 bases and 1 base, there was a span of 4 bases. Germline CDR1 and CDR2: SGDLS and YYNGEE. This CDR3 is 13 amino acids long. The specimen was PBMCs, collected roughly 310 days after intestinal transplant. This receptor was identified in a human patient who received an intestinal transplant, so some T cells may come from the graft donor. V usage is TRBV9 and J usage is TRBJ1-1; D unresolved. CDR3 sequence (DNA): TGTGCCAGCAGCGTAGGAGCGAACACTGAAGCTTTCTTT. This gives the protein CASSVGANTEAFF.